This passage covers 22 T cell receptor beta chains from one sample sequenced in a study of PD-L1 blockade in urothelial cancer. Time point indicated: peripheral blood 6 weeks after treatment start. Profiling relied on immunoSEQ multiplex PCR, and the TCRdb table lists in-frame clones only, not all of them. The sample has about 36,000 clones; roughly 82% are singletons. Sequences were derived from PBMCs, sampled around atezolizumab (anti-PD-L1) treatment. These receptor sequences come from a man aged 35-49 years with urothelial cancer.

The chain couples TRBV27 to TRBJ2-5, with a weak D call TRBD2 (6 bases). V dropped 8 bases and J dropped 5 bases, with 6 bases sitting between them. Germline V gene sequence: CDR1 MNHEY, CDR2 SMNVEV (reference sequence). The CDR3 is made up of 10 amino acids. CDR3 region: CASGRETQYF. The CDR3 region has the DNA TGTGCCAGCGGGAGGGAGACCCAGTACTTC.

The chain employs TRBV11-1 and TRBJ2-5; weak D call: TRBD2 (5 bases). The CDR3 consists of 13 residues. The V and J ends lost 3 bases and 4 bases respectively, with 9 bases between them. Germline CDR1 and CDR2: SGHAT and FQDESV (reference sequence). CDR3 sequence (DNA): TGTGCCAGCAGCTTCGGGGTGGGAGAGACCCAGTACTTC. Translating gives CASSFGVGETQYF. The whole variable domain, remainder taken from reference TRBV11-1 and TRBJ2-5, is EAEVAQSPRYKITEKSQAVAFWCDPISGHATLYWYRQILGQGPELLVQFQDESVVDDSQLPKDRFSAERLKGVDSTLKIQPAELGDSAMYLCASSFGVGETQYFGPGTRLLVL.

The chain recombines TRBV2 with TRBJ2-3; perhaps TRBD2 as D (6 bases). V shed 11 bases and J shed 1 base, with 10 bases lying between them. The CDR3 length is 12 residues. Germline CDR1 reads SNHLY; CDR2 reads FYNNEI. In DNA, the CDR3 is TGTGCCGGCGGGGTGGGCACAGATACGCAGTATTTT. It specifies CAGGVGTDTQYF.

This chain joins TRBV15 and TRBJ2-1, with 8 bases aligning to TRBD2. V dropped 5 bases and J dropped 9; count of bases not matched to a gene: 15. This CDR3 contains 16 residues. The germline gives CDR1 LNHNV, CDR2 YYDKDF (reference sequence). The CDR3 reads CATSYLAAGTRSEQFF. DNA of the CDR3: TGTGCCACCAGCTACTTAGCGGCCGGGACTAGAAGTGAGCAGTTCTTC. The whole variable domain, filled in from reference TRBV15 and TRBJ2-1, reads DAMVIQNPRYQVTQFGKPVTLSCSQTLNHNVMYWYQQKSSQAPKLLFHYYDKDFNNEADTPDNFQSRRPNTSFCFLDIRSPGLGDTAMYLCATSYLAAGTRSEQFFGPGTRLTVL.

J is TRBJ2-3 and V is TRBV6-5; TRBD1 matches 7 bases. The V and J ends lost 4 bases and 7 bases, in that order; junction bases with no gene match: 14. The CDR3 consists of 16 residues. Germline CDR1 reads MNHEY; CDR2 reads SVGAGI. The CDR3: CASSSQQGTPPYTQYF. The DNA for the CDR3 is TGTGCCAGCAGTTCGCAACAGGGGACCCCTCCCTATACGCAGTATTTT.

The chain has TRBV7-2 and TRBJ2-1, with TRBD2 matching 13 bases. In germline, CDR1 is SGHTA, CDR2 FQGNSA. This CDR3 is built from 15 residues. V gave up 5 bases and J gave up 6 bases; unmatched junction bases: 4. In DNA, the CDR3 is TGTGCCAGCAGCCACGGGACTAGCGGGACCAATGAGCAGTTCTTC. Translating it yields CASSHGTSGTNEQFF. The entire variable domain, with the rest obtained from reference TRBV7-2 and TRBJ2-1, is as follows: GAGVSQSPSNKVTEKGKDVELRCDPISGHTALYWYRQSLGQGLEFLIYFQGNSAPDKSGLPSDRFSAERTGGSVSTLTIQRTQQEDSAVYLCASSHGTSGTNEQFFGPGTRLTVL.

The chain is built from TRBV28 and TRBJ2-7; no definite D call. The V end lost 5 bases, the J end lost 4 bases, and 6 bases lay between the germline ends. Germline values: CDR1 MDHEN, CDR2 SYDVKM. This CDR3 has 11 amino acids. The chain's CDR3 is CASSIRYEQYF. CDR3 in DNA: TGTGCCAGCAGTATTAGATACGAGCAGTACTTC. Supplemented by reference TRBV28 and TRBJ2-7, the full variable domain reads DVKVTQSSRYLVKRTGEKVFLECVQDMDHENMFWYRQDPGLGLRLIYFSYDVKMKEKGDIPEGYSVSREKKERFSLILESASTNQTSMYLCASSIRYEQYFGPGTRLTVT.

This sequence joins TRBV7-9 and TRBJ1-1; D remains unclear. Germline V CDR1 and CDR2: SEHNR, FQNEAQ (reference sequence). V lost 1 base, J lost 5 bases, and 8 bases lay in between. The CDR3 covers 13 residues. The CDR3 sequence: CASSLETGTEAFF. DNA for the CDR3: TGTGCCAGCAGCTTAGAGACCGGGACTGAAGCTTTCTTT. The entire variable domain, with the rest obtained from reference TRBV7-9 and TRBJ1-1, is as follows: DTGVSQNPRHKITKRGQNVTFRCDPISEHNRLYWYRQTLGQGPEFLTYFQNEAQLEKSRLLSDRFSAERPKGSFSTLEIQRTEQGDSAMYLCASSLETGTEAFFGQGTRLTVV.

The rearrangement joins TRBV5-4 to TRBJ1-1; D remains ambiguous. The CDR3 covers 13 residues. Germline V gene data show CDR1 as SGHNT and CDR2 as YYREEE (reference sequence). The V end lost 4 bases, the J end lost 1 base, and 8 bases lay between the germline ends. Written as DNA, the CDR3 is TGTGCCAGCAGCGGCCCCGCGAACACTGAAGCTTTCTTT. Translated: CASSGPANTEAFF.

The CDR3 loop is CASIWTPTGTGKNIQYF. The CDR3 nucleotides are TGTGCCAGCATTTGGACCCCAACCGGGACAGGCAAAAACATTCAGTACTTC. This chain connects TRBV5-8 to TRBJ2-4; the match to TRBD1 covers 8 bases. The CDR3 is 17 residues long. With 6 bases clipped from V and 3 bases from J, the junction kept 14 bases outside the gene matches. Germline V gives CDR1 SGHTS, CDR2 YDEGEE.

The genes are TRBV6-1 and TRBJ1-1, with D unresolved. The CDR3 contains 14 residues. The V gene's germline CDR1 is MNHNS and CDR2 SASEGT. V lost 0 bases to trimming and J lost 5 bases, with 10 bases between them. CDR3 sequence reads: CASSEARGWTEAFF. CDR3 DNA: TGTGCCAGCAGTGAAGCGCGGGGTTGGACTGAAGCTTTCTTT.

The chain couples TRBV19 to TRBJ1-1; weak D call: TRBD1 (5 bases). Looked up from germline, CDR1 is LNHDA and CDR2 is SQIVND (reference sequence). Deletions cut 4 bases from V and 1 base from J, with 7 bases between. This CDR3 region has 13 residues. The CDR3 DNA follows: TGTGCCAGTAGTACAGACAGGAACACTGAAGCTTTCTTT. Translation: CASSTDRNTEAFF.

J is TRBJ2-5 and V is TRBV28, with 7 bases identical to TRBD1. This CDR3 has 15 amino acids. CDR1 MDHEN and CDR2 SYDVKM come from the germline V gene. The trim removed 4 bases at V and 5 bases at J, leaving 10 bases unmatched. The DNA for the CDR3 is TGTGCCAGCAGTTCCTTAGGGGGCTCCAGGGAGACCCAGTACTTC. Protein: CASSSLGGSRETQYF. Filled out from reference TRBV28 and TRBJ2-5, the complete variable domain reads DVKVTQSSRYLVKRTGEKVFLECVQDMDHENMFWYRQDPGLGLRLIYFSYDVKMKEKGDIPEGYSVSREKKERFSLILESASTNQTSMYLCASSSLGGSRETQYFGPGTRLLVL.

The V gene is TRBV30, the J gene TRBJ2-3, with D maybe TRBD2 (6 bases). The CDR3 spans 14 residues. In germline, CDR1 is GTSNPN, CDR2 SVGIG (reference sequence). V was cut by 6 bases and J by 2 bases, with 15 bases left in between. The CDR3 protein is CACPTGRTTDTQYF. The CDR3 nucleotides read TGTGCCTGTCCCACTGGGAGGACCACAGATACGCAGTATTTT.

CDR3 in DNA: TGTGCCAGCAGCTTCGGGACAGCGTCTGGAAACACCATATATTTT. This sequence encodes CASSFGTASGNTIYF. The rearrangement links TRBV7-2 to TRBJ1-3, with TRBD1 matching over 7 bases. The CDR3 totals 15 residues. The germline V gene encodes CDR1 SGHTA and CDR2 FQGNSA. With V trimmed by 3 bases and J by 1 base, 3 bases remained unmatched.

The chain has TRBV29-1 and TRBJ1-1; 11 nucleotides match TRBD1. The germline gives CDR1 SQVTM, CDR2 ANQGSEA. The length of the CDR3 is 15 residues. Trimming cost V 6 bases and J 1 base; bases outside gene matches: 7. In DNA form, the CDR3 reads TGCAGCGTCCGCGGACAGGGGGCAAAGAACACTGAAGCTTTCTTT. It specifies CSVRGQGAKNTEAFF.

This sequence joins TRBV15 and TRBJ2-1, with D possibly matching TRBD2 (5 bases). The CDR3 length is 15 residues. Germline V CDR1 and CDR2: LNHNV, YYDKDF (reference sequence). The V gene lost 2 bases and the J gene lost 7 bases, with 15 bases spanning the gap. DNA of the CDR3: TGTGCCACCAGCAGAACTAGAACAGACTGGAATGAGCAGTTCTTC. This translates into CATSRTRTDWNEQFF.

This chain joins TRBV4-1 and TRBJ1-1; TRBD1 matches at 8 bases. The CDR3 extends over 15 amino acids. V lost 1 base and J lost 4; bases outside the gene matches: 5. Per the germline V gene, CDR1 is MGHRA and CDR2 is YSYEKL. The CDR3 DNA follows: TGCGCCAGCAGCCAAGGTGTGACAGGGGTCACTGAAGCTTTCTTT. The encoded protein is CASSQGVTGVTEAFF.

This chain connects TRBV19 to TRBJ1-4, with no clear D. Germline V gene data show CDR1 as LNHDA and CDR2 as SQIVND (reference sequence). The CDR3 is 14 amino acids. V lost 5 bases and J 7 bases, leaving 14 bases between the germline ends. As DNA, the CDR3 is TGTGCCAGTAGTCCCTCGGGGTGGAGTGAAAAACTGTTTTTT. Protein sequence: CASSPSGWSEKLFF.

In nucleotides, the CDR3 is TGTGCCAGCAGCTTAAAGGGCAGGGGCGCTGAAGCTTTCTTT. Translated, it gives CASSLKGRGAEAFF. This chain connects TRBV7-6 to TRBJ1-1; possible D gene TRBD1, 6 bases. Germline CDR1 SGHVS, CDR2 FNYEAQ. Trimming cost V 2 bases and J 6 bases, with 13 bases left between them. The CDR3 sequence is 14 residues long. Full variable domain (rest looked up from reference TRBV7-6 and TRBJ1-1): GAGVSQSPRYKVTKRGQDVALRCDPISGHVSLYWYRQALGQGPEFLTYFNYEAQQDKSGLPNDRFSAERPEGSISTLTIQRTEQRDSAMYRCASSLKGRGAEAFFGQGTRLTVV.

This clone was recorded only once. The chain joins TRBV5-5 to TRBJ1-1; TRBD1 matches at 8 bases. There are 13 residues in the CDR3. CDR1 is SGHKS and CDR2 is YYEKEE in the germline V gene (reference sequence). Trimming cost V 3 bases and J 4 bases; bases outside gene matches: 2. CDR3 nucleotides: TGTGCCAGCAGCTGGACAGGGTCCACTGAAGCTTTCTTT. Translating gives CASSWTGSTEAFF. The full variable domain, with the rest looked up from reference TRBV5-5 and TRBJ1-1, is DAGVTQSPTHLIKTRGQQVTLRCSPISGHKSVSWYQQVLGQGPQFIFQYYEKEERGRGNFPDRFSARQFPNYSSELNVNALLLGDSALYLCASSWTGSTEAFFGQGTRLTVV.

The genes are TRBV5-4 and TRBJ1-2; TRBD1 agrees at 7 bases. The trim removed 3 bases at V and 2 bases at J, leaving 7 bases unmatched. The CDR3 runs to 15 residues. Germline V gene lookup returns CDR1 SGHNT and CDR2 YYREEE (reference sequence). DNA of the CDR3: TGTGCCAGCAGCTCATACAGGGGACAAAACTATGGCTACACCTTC. This encodes CASSSYRGQNYGYTF.